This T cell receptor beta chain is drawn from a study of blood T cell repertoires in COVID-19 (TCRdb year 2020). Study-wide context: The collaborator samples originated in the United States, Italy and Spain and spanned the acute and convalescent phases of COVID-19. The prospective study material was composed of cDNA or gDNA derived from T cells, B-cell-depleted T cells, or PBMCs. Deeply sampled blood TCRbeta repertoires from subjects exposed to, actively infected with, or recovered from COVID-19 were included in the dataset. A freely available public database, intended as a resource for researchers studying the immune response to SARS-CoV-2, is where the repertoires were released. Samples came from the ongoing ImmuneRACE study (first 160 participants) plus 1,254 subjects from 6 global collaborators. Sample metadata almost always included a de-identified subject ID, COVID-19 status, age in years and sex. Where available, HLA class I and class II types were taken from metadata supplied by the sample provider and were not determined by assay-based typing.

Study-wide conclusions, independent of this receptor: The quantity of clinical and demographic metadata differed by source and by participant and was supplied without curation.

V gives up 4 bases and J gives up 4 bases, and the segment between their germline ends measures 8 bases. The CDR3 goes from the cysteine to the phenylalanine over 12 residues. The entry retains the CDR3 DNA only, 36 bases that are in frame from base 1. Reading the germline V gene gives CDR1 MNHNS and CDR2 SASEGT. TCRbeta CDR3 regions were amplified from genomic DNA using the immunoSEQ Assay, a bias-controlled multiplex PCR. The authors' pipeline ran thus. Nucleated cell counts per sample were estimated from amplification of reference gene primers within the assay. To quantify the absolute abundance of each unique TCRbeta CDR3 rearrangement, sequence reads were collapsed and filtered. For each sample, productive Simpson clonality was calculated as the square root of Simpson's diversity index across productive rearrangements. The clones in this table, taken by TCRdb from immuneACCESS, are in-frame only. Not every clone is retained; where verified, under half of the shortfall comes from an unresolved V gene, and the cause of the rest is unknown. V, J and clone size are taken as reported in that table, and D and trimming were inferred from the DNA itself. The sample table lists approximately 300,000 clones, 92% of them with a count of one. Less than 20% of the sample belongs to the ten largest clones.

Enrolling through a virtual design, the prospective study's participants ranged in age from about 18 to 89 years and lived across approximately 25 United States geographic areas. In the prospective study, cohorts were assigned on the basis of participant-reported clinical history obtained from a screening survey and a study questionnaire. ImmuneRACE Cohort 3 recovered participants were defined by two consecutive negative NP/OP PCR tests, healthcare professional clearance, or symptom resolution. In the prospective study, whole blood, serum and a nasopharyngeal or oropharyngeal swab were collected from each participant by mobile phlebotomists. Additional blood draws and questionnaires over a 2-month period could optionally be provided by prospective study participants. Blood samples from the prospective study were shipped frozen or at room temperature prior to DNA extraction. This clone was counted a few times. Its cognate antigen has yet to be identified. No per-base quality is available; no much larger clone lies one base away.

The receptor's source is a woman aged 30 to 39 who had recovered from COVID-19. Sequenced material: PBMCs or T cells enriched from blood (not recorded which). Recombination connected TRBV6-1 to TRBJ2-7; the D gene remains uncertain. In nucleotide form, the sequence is TGTGCCAGCAGTGCTATCCTGTACGAGCAGTACTTC. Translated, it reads CASSAILYEQYF.